These 17 T cell receptor beta chains were sequenced from one sample in a study of blood T cells in healthy people across ages (dated by TCRdb to about 2015). Library preparation employed 5' RACE. The sequencing machine was an Illumina HiSeq 2500. A second PCR of about 7 to 12 cycles was performed with a sample-barcoded 5' primer and a J-beta primer mix. Starting from the raw public reads, TCRdb applied fastp trimming at Q25, assembled clones with MiXCR and retained in-frame beta chains. Under each unique CDR3 protein, matching rows form one entry showing the most common genes and DNA. This sample lists 1.5 million to 2 million distinct CDR3 sequences; roughly 50% were detected once. Less than 2.5% of the sample belongs to the ten largest clones. Material for sequencing was blood. These receptors originate from a woman aged 40 to 55 in good health.

The rearrangement joins TRBV27 to TRBJ1-2; D possibly corresponds to TRBD1 (6 bases). Between the trimmed V and J ends, which lost 5 bases and 6 bases, there was a span of 16 bases. Germline V gives CDR1 MNHEY, CDR2 SMNVEV (reference sequence). There are 14 residues in the CDR3. Here the CDR3 DNA reads TGTGCCAGCAGTAATTGGGGGGCGTTGGATGGCTACACCTTC. The encoded protein is CASSNWGALDGYTF.

The gene calls are TRBV29-1 and TRBJ1-2; perhaps TRBD1 as D (6 bases). V was pared by 6 bases and J by 5 bases, with 19 bases between. The CDR3 loop spans 14 amino acids. From germline, CDR1 is SQVTM and CDR2 ANQGSEA. CDR3 coding DNA: TGCAGCGTCTACAGGGATCCAACACTTTATGGCTACACCTTC. Residues: CSVYRDPTLYGYTF.

This chain joins TRBV24-1 and TRBJ2-5; unclear D gene. The CDR3 totals 14 residues. Germline V gene data show CDR1 as KGHDR and CDR2 as SFDVKD. V shed 5 bases and J shed 4 bases, with 13 bases lying between them. The CDR3 DNA sequence: TGTGCCACCAGTGGTCCGGACGTACGAGAGACCCAGTACTTC. It yields the protein CATSGPDVRETQYF.

The CDR3, as DNA: TGTGCCAGCAGCACCCTTCAGGAAGCGGGAGAACGCTACGAGCAGTACTTC. This gives the protein CASSTLQEAGERYEQYF. The chain employs TRBV21-1 and TRBJ2-7; the DNA was not compared with TRBD2, the D call given in the table. TRBV21-1 is marked as a pseudogene. The CDR3 is 17 residues long.

This clonotype appeared a few times. This chain connects TRBV9 to TRBJ2-1; tentative D call: TRBD2 (5 bases). Deletions cut 3 bases from V and 4 bases from J, with 11 bases between. The germline gives CDR1 SGDLS, CDR2 YYNGEE. This CDR3 contains 14 residues. CDR3 in amino acids: CASSARTGYNEQFF. Written as DNA, the CDR3 is TGTGCCAGCAGCGCGAGGACTGGATACAATGAGCAGTTCTTC.

This clonotype came up a few times. This chain links TRBV5-1 with TRBJ2-5, with D perhaps matching TRBD2 (6 bases). The V end was cut by 4 bases, the J end by 3 bases, with 13 bases between. CDR1 is SGHRS, CDR2 YFSETQ, per germline. This CDR3 has 14 residues. As DNA, the CDR3 is TGCGCCAGCAGCCGGGGGTCTAGCGAAGAGACCCAGTACTTC. Amino acids: CASSRGSSEETQYF.

This clonotype was picked up a small number of times. This chain links TRBV6-5 with TRBJ1-2; tentative D call: TRBD1 (6 bases). The V gene lost 5 bases and the J gene lost 3 bases, with 16 bases spanning the gap. This CDR3 is 15 amino acids long. Germline CDR1 is MNHEY and CDR2 is SVGAGI. The CDR3 bases are TGTGCCAGCAGTCCCGGGGGGGCGCGGGACTATGGCTACACCTTC. This gives the protein CASSPGGARDYGYTF.

This chain connects TRBV27 to TRBJ1-4; no firm D call. V was pared by 5 bases and J by 3 bases, with 13 bases between. CDR3 size: 15 residues. In germline, CDR1 is MNHEY, CDR2 SMNVEV (reference sequence). The CDR3 here is CASSPAPVANEKLFF. The DNA for the CDR3 is TGTGCCAGCAGTCCCGCCCCCGTAGCTAATGAAAAACTGTTTTTT.

The V call is TRBV12-3 or TRBV12-4, the J call TRBJ2-4; weak D call: TRBD2 (6 bases). Trimming left V 6 bases short and J 13 bases short, with 25 bases between. The CDR3 spans 15 residues. The CDR3 loop reads CASSLRSGYYNEQYF. CDR3 nucleotides: TGTGCCAGCAGCCTCCGCAGCGGGTACTACAATGAGCAGTACTTC.

The chain is built from TRBV5-1 and TRBJ1-2; D gene unclear. The CDR3 is 16 residues long. In germline, CDR1 is SGHRS, CDR2 YFSETQ. V gave up 2 bases and J gave up 2 bases, with 16 bases separating them. CDR3 sequence reads: CASSLAAPVLNYGYTF. DNA for the CDR3: TGCGCCAGCAGCTTAGCCGCACCAGTATTGAACTATGGCTACACCTTC.

This chain uses TRBV7-9 with TRBJ2-3; D may be TRBD1 (5 bases). The V end was cut by 5 bases, the J end by 13 bases, with 13 bases between. Germline assignment: CDR1 SEHNR and CDR2 FQNEAQ (reference sequence). The CDR3 spans 11 residues. The CDR3 region has the DNA TGTGCCAGCAGCCCGCTCAGGGTTGAGTATTTT. Its protein product is CASSPLRVEYF.

This clonotype was seen ten or more times. The rearrangement uses TRBV2 and TRBJ1-4, with D unclear. Per the germline V gene, CDR1 is SNHLY and CDR2 is FYNNEI. V lost 2 bases to trimming and J lost 5 bases, with 0 bases between them. The CDR3 has 11 amino acids. In DNA, the CDR3 is TGTGCCAGCAGTGAAAATGAAAAACTGTTTTTT. Translation: CASSENEKLFF.

The gene calls are TRBV10-3 and TRBJ1-4; D is undetermined. Trimming took off 2 bases at V and 7 bases at J, with 11 bases between the two ends. The germline V gene encodes CDR1 ENHRY and CDR2 SYGVKD. The CDR3 extends over 14 amino acids. The CDR3 reads CAISEPGFGEKLFF. The CDR3 DNA sequence: TGTGCCATCAGTGAGCCGGGGTTTGGTGAAAAACTGTTTTTT.

The J gene is TRBJ2-4, the V gene TRBV6-1; D is undetermined. Matching the DNA end better, TRBJ2-7 makes the J call doubtful. CDR3 size: 12 residues. Germline CDR1 is MNHNS and CDR2 is SASEGT. This chain's CDR3 is CASSEASIEQYF. DNA for the CDR3: TGTGCCAGCAGTGAAGCTAGTATCGAGCAGTACTTC.

This chain links TRBV11-2 with TRBJ2-7; D perhaps matches TRBD1 (5 bases). The J call may be faulty, since TRBJ2-5 better matches the DNA end. Germline V gene data show CDR1 as SGHAT and CDR2 as FQNNGV. The CDR3 spans 15 residues. CDR3 nucleotide sequence: TGTGCCAGCAGCTTGGTGGGGCTCAATCAAGAGACCCAGTACTTC. The encoded protein is CASSLVGLNQETQYF.

There are a few counts of this clonotype. The chain employs TRBV20-1 and TRBJ2-1; D is ambiguous. V lost 3 bases and J lost 6, with 15 bases in between. CDR1 DFQATT and CDR2 SNEGSKA come from the germline V gene (reference sequence). CDR3 length equals 14 residues. The CDR3 protein is CSARATAIPNEQFF. The CDR3 DNA reads as TGCAGTGCTAGGGCTACCGCAATCCCCAATGAGCAGTTCTTC.

This clonotype was observed a single time. The chain employs TRBV15 and TRBJ1-5, with a weak D call TRBD1 (6 bases). Germline V gene lookup returns CDR1 LNHNV and CDR2 YYDKDF (reference sequence). The CDR3 extends over 16 amino acids. Trimming removed 8 bases from V and 0 bases from J, with 17 bases in between. The CDR3 nucleotides are TGTGCCACCCTCGACAGCCGGGGGCATAGCAATCAGCCCCAGCATTTT. Its protein product is CATLDSRGHSNQPQHF.